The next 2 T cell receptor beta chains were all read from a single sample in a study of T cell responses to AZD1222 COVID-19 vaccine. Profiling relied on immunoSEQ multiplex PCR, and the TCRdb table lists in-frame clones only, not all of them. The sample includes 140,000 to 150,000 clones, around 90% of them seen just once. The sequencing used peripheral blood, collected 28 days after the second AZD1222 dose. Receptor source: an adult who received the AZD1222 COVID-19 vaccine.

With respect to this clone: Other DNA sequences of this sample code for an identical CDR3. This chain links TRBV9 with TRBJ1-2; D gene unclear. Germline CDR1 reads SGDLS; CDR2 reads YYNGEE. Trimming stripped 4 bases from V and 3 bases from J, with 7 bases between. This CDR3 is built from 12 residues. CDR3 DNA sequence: TGTGCCAGCAGCCCCGGTGACTATGGCTACACCTTC. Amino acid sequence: CASSPGDYGYTF.

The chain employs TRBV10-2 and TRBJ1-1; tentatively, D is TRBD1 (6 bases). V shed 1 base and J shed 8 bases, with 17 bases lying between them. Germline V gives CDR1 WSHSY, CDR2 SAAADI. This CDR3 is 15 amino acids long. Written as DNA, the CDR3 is TGCGCCAGCAGTGAGTGGGGGGGCTCTGCCACCGAAGCTTTCTTT. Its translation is CASSEWGGSATEAFF.